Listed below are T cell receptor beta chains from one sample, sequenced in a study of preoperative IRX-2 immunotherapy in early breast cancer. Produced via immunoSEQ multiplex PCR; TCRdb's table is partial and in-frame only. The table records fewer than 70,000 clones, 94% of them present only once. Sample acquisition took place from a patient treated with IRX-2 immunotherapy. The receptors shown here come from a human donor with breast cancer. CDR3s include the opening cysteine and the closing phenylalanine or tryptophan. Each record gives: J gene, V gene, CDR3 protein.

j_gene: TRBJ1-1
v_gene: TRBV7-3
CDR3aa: CASSLRMSTEAFF

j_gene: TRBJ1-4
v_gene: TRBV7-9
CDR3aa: CASSFPLTEKLFF

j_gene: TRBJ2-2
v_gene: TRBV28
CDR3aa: CASSLFFWRGANTGELFF

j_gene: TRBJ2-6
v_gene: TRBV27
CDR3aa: CASSLRTGLSPSGANVLTF

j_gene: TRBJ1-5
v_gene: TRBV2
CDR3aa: CASSARRDQPQHF

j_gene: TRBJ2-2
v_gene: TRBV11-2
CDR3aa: CAPPREREKMTGELFF

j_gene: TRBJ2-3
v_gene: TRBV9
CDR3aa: CASSPSGGTSLYF

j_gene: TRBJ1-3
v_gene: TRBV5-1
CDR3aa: CALMVGDSGNTIYF

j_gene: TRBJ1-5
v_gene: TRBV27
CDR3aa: CASSPGTGNQPQHF

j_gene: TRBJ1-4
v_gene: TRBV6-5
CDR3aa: CASRLGGPTNEKLFF

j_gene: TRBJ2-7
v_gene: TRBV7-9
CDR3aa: CASSPRGTATYEQYF

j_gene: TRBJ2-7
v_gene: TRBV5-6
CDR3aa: CASSKDRGFRYEQYF

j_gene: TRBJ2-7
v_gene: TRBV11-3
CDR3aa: CASSLLAGDGEQYF

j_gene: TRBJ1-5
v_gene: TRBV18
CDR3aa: CASSGTDQPQHF

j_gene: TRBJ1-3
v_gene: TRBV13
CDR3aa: CASSLLAARSGNTIYF

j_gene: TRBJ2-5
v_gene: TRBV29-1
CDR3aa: CSVDSGGNQETQYF

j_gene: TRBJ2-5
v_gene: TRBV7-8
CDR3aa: CASSLEHRTSGSRGKETQYF

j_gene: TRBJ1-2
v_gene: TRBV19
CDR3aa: CASSAMAYGYTF

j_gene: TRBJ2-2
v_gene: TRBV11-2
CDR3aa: CASSLGGGGAGELFF

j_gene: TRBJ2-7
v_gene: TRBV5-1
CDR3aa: CASSPGRGEQYF